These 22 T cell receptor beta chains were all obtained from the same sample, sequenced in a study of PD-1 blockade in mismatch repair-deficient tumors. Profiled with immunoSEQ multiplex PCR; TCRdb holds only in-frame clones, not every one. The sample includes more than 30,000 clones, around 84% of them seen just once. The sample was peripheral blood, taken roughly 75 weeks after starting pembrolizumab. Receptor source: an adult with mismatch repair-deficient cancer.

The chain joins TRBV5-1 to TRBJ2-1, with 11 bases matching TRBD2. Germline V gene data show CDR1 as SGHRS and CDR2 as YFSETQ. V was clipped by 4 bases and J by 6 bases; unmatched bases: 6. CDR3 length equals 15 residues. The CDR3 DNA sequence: TGCGCCAGCAGCATACTAGCGGGAGAGGCCAATGAGCAGTTCTTC. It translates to CASSILAGEANEQFF.

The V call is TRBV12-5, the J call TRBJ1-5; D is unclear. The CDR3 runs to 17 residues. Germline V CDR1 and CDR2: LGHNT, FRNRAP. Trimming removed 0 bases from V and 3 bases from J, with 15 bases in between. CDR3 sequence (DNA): TGTGCTAGTGGTTTGGTAGTCGGTGGCAGGTACAATCAGCCCCAGCATTTT. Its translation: CASGLVVGGRYNQPQHF.

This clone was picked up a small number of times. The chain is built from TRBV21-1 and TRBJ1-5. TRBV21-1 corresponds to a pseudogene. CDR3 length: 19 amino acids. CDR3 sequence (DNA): TGTGCCAGCAGCAAAGAGAAGGCATCGTTCGATTATAGCAATCAGCCCCAGCATTTT. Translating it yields CASSKEKASFDYSNQPQHF.

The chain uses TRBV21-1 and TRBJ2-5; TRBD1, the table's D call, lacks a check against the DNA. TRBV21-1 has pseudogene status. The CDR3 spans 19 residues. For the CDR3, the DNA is TGTGCCCGGGAGGCCCTGAGGCGGGACAGGGGGCGTGGTGAGGAGACCCAGTACTTC. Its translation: CAREALRRDRGRGEETQYF.

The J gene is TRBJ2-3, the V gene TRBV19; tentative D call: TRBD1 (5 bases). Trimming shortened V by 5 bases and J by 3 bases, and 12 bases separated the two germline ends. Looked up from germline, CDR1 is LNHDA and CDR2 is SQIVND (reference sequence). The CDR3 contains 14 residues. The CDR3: CASSPQVSTDTQYF. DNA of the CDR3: TGTGCCAGTAGTCCACAGGTTTCAACAGATACGCAGTATTTT.

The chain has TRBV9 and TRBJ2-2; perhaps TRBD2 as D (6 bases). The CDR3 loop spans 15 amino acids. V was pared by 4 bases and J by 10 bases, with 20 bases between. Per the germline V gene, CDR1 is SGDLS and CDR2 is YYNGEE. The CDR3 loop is CASSSGGSAFAELFF. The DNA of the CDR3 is TGTGCCAGCAGCTCCGGGGGTAGCGCTTTTGCGGAGCTGTTTTTT.

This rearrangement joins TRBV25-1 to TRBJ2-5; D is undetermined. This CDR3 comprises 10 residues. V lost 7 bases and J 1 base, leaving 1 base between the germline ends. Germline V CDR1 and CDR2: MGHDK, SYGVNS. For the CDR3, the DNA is TGTGCCAGCACCCAAGAGACCCAGTACTTC. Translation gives CASTQETQYF.

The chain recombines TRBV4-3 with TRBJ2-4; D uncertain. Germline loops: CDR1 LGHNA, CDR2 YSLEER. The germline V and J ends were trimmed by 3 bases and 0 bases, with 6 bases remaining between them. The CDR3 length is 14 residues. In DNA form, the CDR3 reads TGCGCCAGCAGCCAGGAATTAGCCAAAAACATTCAGTACTTC. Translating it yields CASSQELAKNIQYF.

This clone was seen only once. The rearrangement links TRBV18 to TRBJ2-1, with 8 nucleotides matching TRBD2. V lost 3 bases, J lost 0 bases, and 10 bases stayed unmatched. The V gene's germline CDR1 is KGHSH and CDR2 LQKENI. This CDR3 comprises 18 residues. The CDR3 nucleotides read TGTGCCAGCTCACCTCGGGGCCAAAGCGGGAGCTCCTACAATGAGCAGTTCTTC. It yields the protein CASSPRGQSGSSYNEQFF.

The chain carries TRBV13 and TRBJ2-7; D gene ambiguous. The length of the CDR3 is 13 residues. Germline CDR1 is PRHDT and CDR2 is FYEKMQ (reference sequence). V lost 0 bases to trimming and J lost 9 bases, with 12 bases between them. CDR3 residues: CASSLGRSLRQYF. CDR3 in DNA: TGTGCCAGCAGCTTAGGCAGGTCCCTGAGGCAGTACTTC.

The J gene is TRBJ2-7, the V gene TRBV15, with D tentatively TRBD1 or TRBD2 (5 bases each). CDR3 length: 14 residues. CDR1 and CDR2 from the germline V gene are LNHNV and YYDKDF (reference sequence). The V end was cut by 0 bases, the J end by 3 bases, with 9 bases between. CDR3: CATSRELGGYEQYF. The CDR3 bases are TGTGCCACCAGCAGAGAGCTTGGGGGCTACGAGCAGTACTTC.

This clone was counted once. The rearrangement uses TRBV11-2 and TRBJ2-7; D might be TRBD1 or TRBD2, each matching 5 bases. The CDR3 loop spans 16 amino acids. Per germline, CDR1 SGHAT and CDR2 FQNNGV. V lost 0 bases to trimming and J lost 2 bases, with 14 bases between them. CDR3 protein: CASSLEFGTAAYEQYF. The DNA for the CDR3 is TGTGCCAGCAGCTTAGAATTCGGGACCGCCGCCTACGAGCAGTACTTC.

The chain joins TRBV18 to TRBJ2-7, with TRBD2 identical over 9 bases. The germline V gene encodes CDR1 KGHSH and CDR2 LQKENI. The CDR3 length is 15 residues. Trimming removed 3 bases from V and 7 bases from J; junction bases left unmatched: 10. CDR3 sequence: CASSPPLREGQEQYF. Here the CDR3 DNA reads TGTGCCAGCTCACCTCCTCTGCGGGAGGGCCAGGAGCAGTACTTC.

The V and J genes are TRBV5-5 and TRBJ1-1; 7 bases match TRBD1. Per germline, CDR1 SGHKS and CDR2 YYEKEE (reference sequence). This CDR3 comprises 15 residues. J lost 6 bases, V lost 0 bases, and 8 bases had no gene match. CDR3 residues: CASSLDGRTGAEAFF. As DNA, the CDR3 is TGTGCCAGCAGCTTGGACGGGCGGACAGGCGCTGAAGCTTTCTTT.

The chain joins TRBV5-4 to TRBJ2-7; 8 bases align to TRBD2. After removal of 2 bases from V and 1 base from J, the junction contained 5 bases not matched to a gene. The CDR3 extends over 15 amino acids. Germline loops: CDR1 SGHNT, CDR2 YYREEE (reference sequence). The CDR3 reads CASSFPGGRSYEQYF. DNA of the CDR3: TGTGCCAGCAGCTTTCCGGGAGGGCGGTCCTACGAGCAGTACTTC.

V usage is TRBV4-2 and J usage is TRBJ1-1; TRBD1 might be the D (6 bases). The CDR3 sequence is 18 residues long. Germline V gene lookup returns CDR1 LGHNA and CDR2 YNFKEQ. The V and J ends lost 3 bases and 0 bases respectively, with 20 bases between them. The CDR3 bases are TGTGCCAGCAGCCACATTTTTAGGGGGTCCGCAATGAACACTGAAGCTTTCTTT. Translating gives CASSHIFRGSAMNTEAFF.

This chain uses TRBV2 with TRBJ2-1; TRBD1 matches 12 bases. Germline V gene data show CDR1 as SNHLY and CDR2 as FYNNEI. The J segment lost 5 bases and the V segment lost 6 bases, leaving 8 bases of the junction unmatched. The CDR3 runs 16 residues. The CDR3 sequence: CASRAPGQGAHNEQFF. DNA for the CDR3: TGTGCCAGCAGGGCTCCGGGACAGGGGGCCCACAATGAGCAGTTCTTC. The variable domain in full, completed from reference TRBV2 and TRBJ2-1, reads EPEVTQTPSHQVTQMGQEVILRCVPISNHLYFYWYRQILGQKVEFLVSFYNNEISEKSEIFDDQFSVERPDGSNFTLKIRSTKLEDSAMYFCASRAPGQGAHNEQFFGPGTRLTVL.

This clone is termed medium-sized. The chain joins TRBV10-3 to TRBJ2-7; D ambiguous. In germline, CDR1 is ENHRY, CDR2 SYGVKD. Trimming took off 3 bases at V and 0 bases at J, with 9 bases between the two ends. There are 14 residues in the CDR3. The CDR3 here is CAISDPKDSYEQYF. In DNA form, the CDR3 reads TGTGCCATCAGTGACCCTAAAGACTCCTACGAGCAGTACTTC.

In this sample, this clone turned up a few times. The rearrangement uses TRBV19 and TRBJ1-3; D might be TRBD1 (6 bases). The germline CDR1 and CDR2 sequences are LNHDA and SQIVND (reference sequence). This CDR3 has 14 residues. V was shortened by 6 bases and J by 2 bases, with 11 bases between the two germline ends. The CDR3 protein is CASRPGQAGNTIYF. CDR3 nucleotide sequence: TGTGCCAGTAGGCCGGGACAAGCTGGAAACACCATATATTTT.

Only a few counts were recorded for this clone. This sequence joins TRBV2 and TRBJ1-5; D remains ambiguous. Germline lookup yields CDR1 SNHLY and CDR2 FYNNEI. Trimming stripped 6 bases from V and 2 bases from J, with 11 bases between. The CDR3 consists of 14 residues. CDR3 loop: CASRPNNGNQPQHF. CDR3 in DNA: TGTGCCAGCAGACCTAACAATGGCAATCAGCCCCAGCATTTT.

The CDR3 loop is CASSKGDRFNYGYTF. DNA of the CDR3: TGTGCCAGCAGCAAAGGGGACAGGTTTAACTATGGCTACACCTTC. The gene calls are TRBV21-1 and TRBJ1-2; TRBD1, the table's D call, was not compared with the DNA. TRBV21-1 is assigned pseudogene status. This CDR3 is 15 amino acids long.

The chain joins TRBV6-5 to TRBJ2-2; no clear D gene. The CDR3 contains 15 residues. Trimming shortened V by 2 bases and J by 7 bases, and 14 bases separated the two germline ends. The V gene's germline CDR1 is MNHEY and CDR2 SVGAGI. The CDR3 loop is CASSYMYRASGELFF. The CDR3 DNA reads TGTGCCAGCAGTTACATGTACCGGGCCAGCGGGGAGCTGTTTTTT.